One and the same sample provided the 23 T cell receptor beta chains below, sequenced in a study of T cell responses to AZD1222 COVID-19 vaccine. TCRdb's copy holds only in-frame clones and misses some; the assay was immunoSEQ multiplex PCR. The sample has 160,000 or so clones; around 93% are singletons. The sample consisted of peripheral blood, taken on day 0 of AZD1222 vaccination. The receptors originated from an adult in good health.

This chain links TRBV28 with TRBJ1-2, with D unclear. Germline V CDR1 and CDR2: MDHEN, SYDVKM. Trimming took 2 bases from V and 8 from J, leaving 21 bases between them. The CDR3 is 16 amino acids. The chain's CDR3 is CASSLRALGRSVGYTF. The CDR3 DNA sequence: TGTGCCAGCAGTTTAAGGGCTCTGGGGAGATCGGTCGGCTACACCTTC.

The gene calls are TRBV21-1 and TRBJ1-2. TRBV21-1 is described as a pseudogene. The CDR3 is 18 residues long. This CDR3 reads CASSTRVIPGIANYGYTF. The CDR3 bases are TGTGCCAGCAGCACTAGGGTAATACCTGGGATAGCTAACTATGGCTACACCTTC.

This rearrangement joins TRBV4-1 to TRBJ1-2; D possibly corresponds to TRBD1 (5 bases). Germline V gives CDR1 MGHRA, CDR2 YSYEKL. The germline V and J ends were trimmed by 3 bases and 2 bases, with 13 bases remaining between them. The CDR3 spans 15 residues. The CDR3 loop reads CASSQGVGGNYGYTF. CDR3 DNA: TGCGCCAGCAGCCAGGGGGTGGGGGGAAACTATGGCTACACCTTC.

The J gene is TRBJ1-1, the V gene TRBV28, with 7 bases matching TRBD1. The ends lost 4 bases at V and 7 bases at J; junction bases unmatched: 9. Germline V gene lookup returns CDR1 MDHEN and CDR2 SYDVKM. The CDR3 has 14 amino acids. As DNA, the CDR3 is TGTGCCAGCAGTTCCCGGACAGGAAATTATGAAGCTTTCTTT. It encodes CASSSRTGNYEAFF.

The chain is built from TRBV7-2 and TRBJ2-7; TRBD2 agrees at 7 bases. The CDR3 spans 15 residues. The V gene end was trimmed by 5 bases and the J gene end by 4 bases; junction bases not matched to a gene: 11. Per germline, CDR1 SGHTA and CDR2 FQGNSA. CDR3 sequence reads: CASSATLAPGYEQYF. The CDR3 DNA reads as TGTGCCAGCAGCGCGACACTAGCGCCCGGATACGAGCAGTACTTC.

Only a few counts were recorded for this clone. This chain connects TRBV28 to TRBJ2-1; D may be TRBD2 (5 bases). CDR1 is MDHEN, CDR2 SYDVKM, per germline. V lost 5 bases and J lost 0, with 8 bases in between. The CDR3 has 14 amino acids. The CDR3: CASSEGISYNEQFF. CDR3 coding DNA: TGTGCCAGCAGTGAGGGTATCTCCTACAATGAGCAGTTCTTC.

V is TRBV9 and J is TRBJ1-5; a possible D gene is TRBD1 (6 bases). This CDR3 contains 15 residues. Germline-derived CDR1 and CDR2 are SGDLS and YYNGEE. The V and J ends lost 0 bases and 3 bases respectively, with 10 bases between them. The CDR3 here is CASSVGGGPNQPQHF. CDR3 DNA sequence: TGTGCCAGCAGCGTAGGAGGGGGGCCCAATCAGCCCCAGCATTTT.

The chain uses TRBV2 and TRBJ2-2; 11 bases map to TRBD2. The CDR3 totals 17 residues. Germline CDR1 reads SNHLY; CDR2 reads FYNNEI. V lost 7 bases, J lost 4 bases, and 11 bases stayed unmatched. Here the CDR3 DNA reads TGTGCCAGCACCGAACTAGCGGGAGTCTCAGGCACCGGGGAGCTGTTTTTT. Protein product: CASTELAGVSGTGELFF.

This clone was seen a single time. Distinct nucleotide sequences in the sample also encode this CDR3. DNA of the CDR3: TGTGCCAGCAGCTTCAGGGGGAACTATGGCTACACCTTC. This codes for CASSFRGNYGYTF. The V call is TRBV28, the J call TRBJ1-2, with 7 bases fitting TRBD1. The germline V gene has CDR1 MDHEN and CDR2 SYDVKM. V lost 6 bases to trimming and J lost 2 bases; unmatched junction nucleotides: 3. The CDR3 totals 13 residues.

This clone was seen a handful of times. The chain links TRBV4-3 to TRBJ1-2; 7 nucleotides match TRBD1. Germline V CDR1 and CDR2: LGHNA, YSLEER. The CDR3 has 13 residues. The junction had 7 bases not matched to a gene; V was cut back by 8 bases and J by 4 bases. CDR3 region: CASGDRDSYGYTF. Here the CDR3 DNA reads TGCGCCAGCGGGGATAGGGACAGCTATGGCTACACCTTC.

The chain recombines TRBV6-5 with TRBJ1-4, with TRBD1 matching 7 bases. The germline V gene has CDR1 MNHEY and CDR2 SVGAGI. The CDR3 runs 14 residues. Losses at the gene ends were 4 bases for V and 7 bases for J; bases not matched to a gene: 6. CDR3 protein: CASSLQGRGEKLFF. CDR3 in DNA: TGTGCCAGCAGTTTACAGGGGCGGGGTGAAAAACTGTTTTTT.

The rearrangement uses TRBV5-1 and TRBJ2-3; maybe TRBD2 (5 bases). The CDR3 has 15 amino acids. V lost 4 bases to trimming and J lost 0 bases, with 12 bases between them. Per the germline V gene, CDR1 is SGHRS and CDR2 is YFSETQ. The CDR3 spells CASSTTSRSTDTQYF. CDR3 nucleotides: TGCGCCAGCAGCACAACTAGTCGGAGCACAGATACGCAGTATTTT.

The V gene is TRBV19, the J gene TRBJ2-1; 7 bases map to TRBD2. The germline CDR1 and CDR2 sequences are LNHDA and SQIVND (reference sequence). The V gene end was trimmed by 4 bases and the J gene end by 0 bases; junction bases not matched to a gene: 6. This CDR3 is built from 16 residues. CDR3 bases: TGTGCCAGTAGTAACCGAGCGGGACTCTCCTACAATGAGCAGTTCTTC. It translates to CASSNRAGLSYNEQFF.

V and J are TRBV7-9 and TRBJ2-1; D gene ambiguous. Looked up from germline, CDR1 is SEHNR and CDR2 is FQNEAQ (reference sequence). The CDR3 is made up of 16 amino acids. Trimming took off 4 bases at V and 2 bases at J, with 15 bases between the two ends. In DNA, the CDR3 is TGTGCCAGCAGCTCGTCCCCTGAGCTTCCCTACAATGAGCAGTTCTTC. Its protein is CASSSSPELPYNEQFF.

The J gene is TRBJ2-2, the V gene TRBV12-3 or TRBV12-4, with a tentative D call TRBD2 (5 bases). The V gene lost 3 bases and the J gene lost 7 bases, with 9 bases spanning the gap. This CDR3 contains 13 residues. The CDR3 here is CASSFGMIGELFF. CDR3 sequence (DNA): TGTGCCAGCAGTTTCGGGATGATCGGGGAGCTGTTTTTT.

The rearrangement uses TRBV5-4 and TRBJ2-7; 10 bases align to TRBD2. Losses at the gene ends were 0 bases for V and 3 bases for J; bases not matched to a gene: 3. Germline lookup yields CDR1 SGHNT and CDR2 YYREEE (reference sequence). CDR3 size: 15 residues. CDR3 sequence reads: CASSLASGSGYEQYF. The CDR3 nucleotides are TGTGCCAGCAGCTTGGCTAGCGGGAGCGGCTACGAGCAGTACTTC.

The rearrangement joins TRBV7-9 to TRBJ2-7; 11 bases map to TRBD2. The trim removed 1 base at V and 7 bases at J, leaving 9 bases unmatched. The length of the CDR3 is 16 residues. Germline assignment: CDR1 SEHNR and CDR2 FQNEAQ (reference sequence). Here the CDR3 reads CASSLVRLAGGIEQYF. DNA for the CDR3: TGTGCCAGCAGCTTAGTTCGGCTAGCGGGAGGTATAGAGCAGTACTTC.

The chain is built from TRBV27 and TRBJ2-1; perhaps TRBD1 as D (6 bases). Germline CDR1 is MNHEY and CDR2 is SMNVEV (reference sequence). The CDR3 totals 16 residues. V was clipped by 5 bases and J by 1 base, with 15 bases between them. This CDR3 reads CASSPGVGTSYNEQFF. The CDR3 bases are TGTGCCAGCAGTCCAGGGGTCGGGACATCCTACAATGAGCAGTTCTTC.

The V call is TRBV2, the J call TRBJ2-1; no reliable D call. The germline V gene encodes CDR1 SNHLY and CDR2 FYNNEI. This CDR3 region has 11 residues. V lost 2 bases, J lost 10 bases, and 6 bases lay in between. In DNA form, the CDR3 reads TGTGCCAGCAGTGAATTTCGGGAGCAGTTCTTC. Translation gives CASSEFREQFF.

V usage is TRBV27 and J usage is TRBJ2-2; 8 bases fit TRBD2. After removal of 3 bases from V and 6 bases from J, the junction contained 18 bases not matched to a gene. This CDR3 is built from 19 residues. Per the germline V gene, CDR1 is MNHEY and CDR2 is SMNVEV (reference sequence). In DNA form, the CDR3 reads TGTGCCAGCAGTTTGTATCCCGAACGTACAGCGGGAGTGTCCGGGGAGCTGTTTTTT. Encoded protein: CASSLYPERTAGVSGELFF.

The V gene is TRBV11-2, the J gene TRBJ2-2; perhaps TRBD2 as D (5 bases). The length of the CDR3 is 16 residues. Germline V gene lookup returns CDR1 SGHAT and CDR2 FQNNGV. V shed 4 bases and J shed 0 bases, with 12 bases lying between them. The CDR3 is CASSSTRGSNTGELFF. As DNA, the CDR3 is TGTGCCAGCAGCTCCACGCGAGGGTCGAACACCGGGGAGCTGTTTTTT.

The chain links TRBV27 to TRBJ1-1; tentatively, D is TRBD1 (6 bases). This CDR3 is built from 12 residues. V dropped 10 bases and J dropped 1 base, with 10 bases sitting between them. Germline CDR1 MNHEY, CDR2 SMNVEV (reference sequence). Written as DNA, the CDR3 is TGTGCCACCCAGGGGTGGAACACTGAAGCTTTCTTT. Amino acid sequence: CATQGWNTEAFF.

The CDR3 loop reads CASSLGSSGFNQPQHF. For the CDR3, the DNA is TGTGCCAGCAGCTTGGGGAGTTCGGGGTTCAATCAGCCCCAGCATTTT. The chain carries TRBV5-5 and TRBJ1-5; D gene ambiguous. CDR3 length: 16 residues. Germline CDR1 and CDR2: SGHKS and YYEKEE (reference sequence). Between the trimmed V and J ends, which lost 0 bases and 3 bases, there was a span of 13 bases.